The 14 T cell receptor beta chains reported below all come from one sample, sequenced in a study of shared clonotypes between healthy human individuals. Generated by immunoSEQ multiplex PCR, the TCRdb table keeps only in-frame clones and is missing some. Among 1,500,000 or so clones listed, approximately 98.5% were seen once. The sequenced sample was naive CD4+ T cells sorted from blood. Subset indicated: CD45RA+ positively selected. These receptors were obtained from a man aged 25 to 40 in good health.

This clone appeared a single time. The rearrangement joins TRBV6-6 to TRBJ2-1, with 8 nucleotides matching TRBD2. The CDR3 runs 14 residues. The V gene's germline CDR1 is MNHNY and CDR2 SVGAGI (reference sequence). After removal of 4 bases from V and 8 bases from J, the junction contained 7 bases not matched to a gene. The CDR3 spells CASSSRAGEDEQFF. Here the CDR3 DNA reads TGTGCCAGCAGTTCCCGAGCGGGAGAGGATGAGCAGTTCTTC.

V gene TRBV7-9 combines with J gene TRBJ1-2; 11 bases are a match to TRBD1. CDR3 size: 15 residues. Germline V gene data show CDR1 as SEHNR and CDR2 as FQNEAQ (reference sequence). V was clipped by 1 base and J by 4 bases; unmatched bases: 2. The CDR3 loop is CASSLGGTGGYGYTF. CDR3 DNA: TGTGCCAGCAGCTTAGGAGGGACAGGGGGCTATGGCTACACCTTC.

The chain uses TRBV30 and TRBJ1-1; D not certain. From germline, CDR1 is GTSNPN and CDR2 SVGIG (reference sequence). The CDR3 is 12 amino acids. Between the trimmed V and J ends, which lost 5 bases and 6 bases, there was a span of 13 bases. The CDR3 is CAWLRMSSEAFF. Here the CDR3 DNA reads TGTGCCTGGCTTCGGATGTCTTCTGAAGCTTTCTTT.

The chain uses TRBV2 and TRBJ2-3; D might be TRBD1 or TRBD2, each matching 5 bases. V was cut by 6 bases and J by 1 base, with 5 bases left in between. This CDR3 is built from 12 residues. The germline V gene has CDR1 SNHLY and CDR2 FYNNEI. CDR3: CASRGGTDTQYF. CDR3 sequence (DNA): TGTGCCAGCAGGGGGGGCACAGATACGCAGTATTTT.

The V and J genes are TRBV6-5 and TRBJ2-3; D is unclear. This CDR3 comprises 16 residues. Germline CDR1 and CDR2: MNHEY and SVGAGI. Trimming cost V 2 bases and J 1 base, with 13 bases left between them. The DNA of the CDR3 is TGTGCCAGCAGTTACCTTGCGCCTATGGGCACAGATACGCAGTATTTT. Its translation: CASSYLAPMGTDTQYF.

The chain recombines TRBV5-4 with TRBJ2-5; 8 bases fit TRBD2. The germline V gene encodes CDR1 SGHNT and CDR2 YYREEE (reference sequence). J lost 5 bases, V lost 1 base, and 7 bases had no gene match. The CDR3 has 15 amino acids. CDR3 DNA sequence: TGTGCCAGCAGCTTGTCTCAGGGCGGGAGGGAGACCCAGTACTTC. It yields the protein CASSLSQGGRETQYF.

The chain employs TRBV5-1 and TRBJ2-1; 8 nucleotides align to TRBD2. The CDR3 extends over 13 amino acids. V was pared by 6 bases and J by 7 bases, with 6 bases of the junction left unmatched. From germline, CDR1 is SGHRS and CDR2 YFSETQ. This chain's CDR3 is CASTRTGGNEQFF. The CDR3 nucleotides read TGCGCCAGCACCCGAACGGGAGGGAATGAGCAGTTCTTC.

V and J are TRBV6-1 and TRBJ2-4, with D maybe TRBD1 (5 bases). V was pared by 6 bases and J by 2 bases, with 11 bases between. Germline V gene sequence: CDR1 MNHNS, CDR2 SASEGT. The CDR3 contains 14 residues. CDR3 nucleotides: TGTGCCAGCAGAAGCAGGGAATCCAAAAACATTCAGTACTTC. Protein: CASRSRESKNIQYF.

The genes are TRBV28 and TRBJ1-3; TRBD1 might be the D (5 bases). Trimming pared 3 bases from V and 1 base from J, leaving 10 bases between. The CDR3 loop spans 15 amino acids. CDR1 is MDHEN and CDR2 is SYDVKM in the germline V gene. CDR3 sequence: CASSFSGLSGNTIYF. The CDR3 nucleotides are TGTGCCAGCAGTTTCTCAGGGTTATCTGGAAACACCATATATTTT. The complete variable domain, with remaining parts taken from reference TRBV28 and TRBJ1-3, reads DVKVTQSSRYLVKRTGEKVFLECVQDMDHENMFWYRQDPGLGLRLIYFSYDVKMKEKGDIPEGYSVSREKKERFSLILESASTNQTSMYLCASSFSGLSGNTIYFGEGSWLTVV.

V usage is TRBV5-4 and J usage is TRBJ2-7; 12 positions agree with TRBD2. The CDR3 loop spans 15 amino acids. After removal of 10 bases from V and 5 bases from J, the junction contained 13 bases not matched to a gene. Germline loops: CDR1 SGHNT, CDR2 YYREEE (reference sequence). The CDR3 spells CACGLAGGPRNEQYF. The CDR3 DNA sequence: TGTGCCTGTGGGCTAGCGGGAGGGCCTAGGAACGAGCAGTACTTC.

This clone was detected only once. The chain joins TRBV11-2 to TRBJ2-1, with TRBD2 as a possible D gene (5 bases). The CDR3 has 16 residues. Trimming cost V 1 base and J 0 bases, with 10 bases left between them. Germline CDR1 and CDR2: SGHAT and FQNNGV. CDR3 nucleotides: TGTGCCAGCAGCTTAGGGGGAAGCGGCTCCTACAATGAGCAGTTCTTC. Translating it yields CASSLGGSGSYNEQFF.

This rearrangement joins TRBV15 to TRBJ2-1; weak D call: TRBD2 (6 bases). The CDR3 has 17 amino acids. Germline CDR1 LNHNV, CDR2 YYDKDF (reference sequence). V was cut by 1 base and J by 1 base, with 14 bases left in between. As DNA, the CDR3 is TGTGCCACCAGCAGAGTTGGAGGGACCTTATCCTACAATGAGCAGTTCTTC. This codes for CATSRVGGTLSYNEQFF.

In this sample, this clone turned up once. This chain connects TRBV30 to TRBJ2-1; D is perhaps TRBD2 (6 bases). Trimming stripped 3 bases from V and 0 bases from J, with 24 bases between. From germline, CDR1 is GTSNPN and CDR2 SVGIG (reference sequence). This CDR3 has 19 residues. DNA for the CDR3: TGTGCCTGGAGCACTAGTTACCACGGGGGATCAAGCTCCTACAATGAGCAGTTCTTC. This codes for CAWSTSYHGGSSSYNEQFF. Full variable domain (outside the CDR3, taken from reference TRBV30 and TRBJ2-1): SQTIHQWPATLVQPVGSPLSLECTVEGTSNPNLYWYRQAAGRGLQLLFYSVGIGQISSEVPQNLSASRPQDRQFILSSKKLLLSDSGFYLCAWSTSYHGGSSSYNEQFFGPGTRLTVL.

The rearrangement uses TRBV11-2 and TRBJ2-3; 12 positions agree with TRBD2. This CDR3 region has 16 residues. The germline CDR1 and CDR2 sequences are SGHAT and FQNNGV. V lost 5 bases to trimming and J lost 4 bases; unmatched junction nucleotides: 7. CDR3 residues: CASSILAGGPADTQYF. The CDR3 DNA reads as TGTGCCAGCAGCATCCTAGCGGGAGGGCCCGCAGATACGCAGTATTTT.